The 20 T cell receptor beta chains below all came from one sample that was sequenced in a study of control samples from healthy donors and cancer patients. Profiled with immunoSEQ multiplex PCR; TCRdb holds only in-frame clones, not every one. Altogether about 170,000 clones are present, roughly 94% being singletons, with the ten largest covering more than 1.1%. Material for sequencing was blood. The origin of the receptors is a woman aged 18-30 years in good health.

The chain has TRBV7-8 and TRBJ2-1; D is uncertain. The CDR3 has 13 residues. The germline V gene encodes CDR1 SGHVS and CDR2 FQNEAQ. V gave up 8 bases and J gave up 5 bases, with 13 bases separating them. The CDR3 DNA sequence: TGTGCCAGCGGTCTTAGCCGGAACAATGAGCAGTTCTTC. Translation gives CASGLSRNNEQFF.

The chain has TRBV6-1 and TRBJ1-5; 7 nucleotides agree with TRBD1. The trim removed 4 bases at V and 4 bases at J, leaving 10 bases unmatched. The length of the CDR3 is 16 residues. Germline CDR1 reads MNHNS; CDR2 reads SASEGT. The CDR3 reads CASSGRDRTKNQPQHF. CDR3 DNA sequence: TGTGCCAGCAGTGGACGGGACAGAACTAAGAATCAGCCCCAGCATTTT.

This clone was picked up a small number of times. The chain joins TRBV2 to TRBJ2-7; 9 bases align to TRBD1. The germline V gene has CDR1 SNHLY and CDR2 FYNNEI. This CDR3 contains 13 residues. With V trimmed by 5 bases and J by 6 bases, 5 bases remained unmatched. The CDR3 sequence: CASSQGQGGEQYF. CDR3 DNA sequence: TGTGCCAGCAGTCAGGGACAGGGCGGCGAGCAGTACTTC.

The rearrangement links TRBV3-1 (or the pseudogene TRBV3-2) to TRBJ1-2; 9 positions match TRBD1. Germline values: CDR1 LGHDT, CDR2 YNNKEL (reference sequence). The CDR3 runs to 15 residues. The V and J ends lost 4 bases and 8 bases, in that order; junction bases with no gene match: 11. The CDR3 region has the DNA TGTGCCAGCAGCCCGTACCGGGACAGGGAGGAAGGCTACACCTTC. This translates into CASSPYRDREEGYTF.

V is TRBV10-1 and J is TRBJ2-3; no definite D call. Germline V gene lookup returns CDR1 WNHNN and CDR2 SYGVQD (reference sequence). The CDR3 is made up of 11 amino acids. V gave up 2 bases and J gave up 4 bases, with 1 base separating them. CDR3 loop: CASSEADTQYF. DNA for the CDR3: TGCGCCAGCAGTGAGGCAGATACGCAGTATTTT.

The V call is TRBV15, the J call TRBJ2-1, with no clear D. The CDR3 length is 13 residues. V shed 8 bases and J shed 8 bases, with 16 bases lying between them. Germline values: CDR1 LNHNV, CDR2 YYDKDF (reference sequence). Here the CDR3 DNA reads TGTGCCACCCTCCACCTCCTCGGCCATGAGCAGTTCTTC. Amino acids: CATLHLLGHEQFF.

This chain connects TRBV7-2 to TRBJ1-1; D is uncertain. CDR1 and CDR2 from the germline V gene are SGHTA and FQGNSA. The CDR3 has 14 residues. Trimming removed 1 base from V and 0 bases from J, with 6 bases in between. CDR3 DNA sequence: TGTGCCAGCAGCTTAGGGGCGCTGAACACTGAAGCTTTCTTT. Translation gives CASSLGALNTEAFF.

The chain employs TRBV7-2 and TRBJ1-4; D perhaps matches TRBD1 (5 bases). Germline CDR1 reads SGHTA; CDR2 reads FQGNSA. V lost 2 bases and J lost 1, with 8 bases in between. The CDR3 contains 15 residues. In DNA, the CDR3 is TGTGCCAGCAGCTTATGGGACCAAACTAATGAAAAACTGTTTTTT. Residues: CASSLWDQTNEKLFF.

This clone was counted once. Germline and junction disagree at one end, which may indicate a read error. The V and J genes are TRBV6-6 and TRBJ1-6, with D unresolved. Germline loops: CDR1 MNHNY, CDR2 SVGAGI (reference sequence). The CDR3 contains 14 residues. The CDR3 bases are TGTGCCAGCAGCAGGAGCATAGCCGATTCTCCCCTCCACTTT. It specifies CASSRSIADSPLHF.

V gene TRBV27 combines with J gene TRBJ2-2; tentatively, D is TRBD2 (6 bases). The germline gives CDR1 MNHEY, CDR2 SMNVEV (reference sequence). Trimming removed 3 bases from V and 5 bases from J, with 10 bases in between. The CDR3 totals 14 residues. DNA for the CDR3: TGTGCCAGCAGTTTCGCGGGGTGGACCGGGGAGCTGTTTTTT. Residues: CASSFAGWTGELFF.

The rearrangement uses TRBV19 and TRBJ2-7; TRBD1 matches 10 bases. The trim removed 3 bases at V and 6 bases at J, leaving 8 bases unmatched. The CDR3 loop spans 15 amino acids. The germline V gene has CDR1 LNHDA and CDR2 SQIVND (reference sequence). The CDR3 coding sequence is TGTGCCAGTAGTATTGTCGGGACAGGGGTGGCCGAGCAGTACTTC. Translated: CASSIVGTGVAEQYF.

This rearrangement joins TRBV2 to TRBJ1-6; a weak D match, TRBD1 (5 bases). The CDR3 runs 13 residues. Germline values: CDR1 SNHLY, CDR2 FYNNEI. V was cut by 6 bases and J by 4 bases, with 7 bases left in between. CDR3 sequence (DNA): TGTGCCAGCAGCCGACAGTATAATTCACCCCTCCACTTT. This translates into CASSRQYNSPLHF.

This chain links TRBV19 with TRBJ1-1; tentatively, D is TRBD1 (6 bases). V lost 3 bases and J 7 bases, leaving 15 bases between the germline ends. This CDR3 contains 14 residues. Germline V gene data show CDR1 as LNHDA and CDR2 as SQIVND (reference sequence). CDR3 bases: TGTGCCAGTAGTATCGCCACAGGGAGCCTTGAAGCTTTCTTT. Its protein product is CASSIATGSLEAFF. The complete variable domain, with remaining parts taken from reference TRBV19 and TRBJ1-1, reads DGGITQSPKYLFRKEGQNVTLSCEQNLNHDAMYWYRQDPGQGLRLIYYSQIVNDFQKGDIAEGYSVSREKKESFPLTVTSAQKNPTAFYLCASSIATGSLEAFFGQGTRLTVV.

The chain couples TRBV7-9 to TRBJ1-1, with 10 bases that match TRBD1. With V trimmed by 5 bases and J by 0 bases, 3 bases remained unmatched. Germline CDR1 SEHNR, CDR2 FQNEAQ (reference sequence). The CDR3 extends over 15 amino acids. CDR3 protein: CASSPGTGVNTEAFF. Written as DNA, the CDR3 is TGTGCCAGCAGCCCAGGGACAGGGGTGAACACTGAAGCTTTCTTT.

The chain combines TRBV2 with TRBJ1-1; D not resolved. CDR1 and CDR2 from the germline V gene are SNHLY and FYNNEI. Trimming stripped 6 bases from V and 4 bases from J, with 15 bases between. The CDR3 has 14 residues. The CDR3 loop reads CASRSNGKGTEAFF. CDR3 coding DNA: TGTGCCAGCAGGTCCAACGGGAAGGGCACTGAAGCTTTCTTT.

This chain joins TRBV3-1 (or the pseudogene TRBV3-2) and TRBJ2-7; no firm D call. Per germline, CDR1 LGHDT and CDR2 YNNKEL (reference sequence). The CDR3 runs 15 residues. Trimming took 0 bases from V and 3 from J, leaving 12 bases between them. CDR3 in DNA: TGTGCCAGCAGCCAAGAATTTGGCAGTTTCTACGAGCAGTACTTC. Translation: CASSQEFGSFYEQYF.

The rearrangement uses TRBV6-5 and TRBJ2-1; 8 bases align to TRBD2. Germline V lookup: CDR1 MNHEY, CDR2 SVGAGI. The CDR3 spans 12 residues. V gave up 5 bases and J gave up 7 bases; unmatched junction bases: 1. The CDR3 sequence is CASSRLANEQFF. CDR3 DNA: TGTGCCAGCAGTAGACTAGCGAATGAGCAGTTCTTC.

V gene TRBV3-1 (or the pseudogene TRBV3-2) combines with J gene TRBJ2-7; unclear D gene. The CDR3 loop spans 15 amino acids. Germline CDR1 is LGHDT and CDR2 is YNNKEL (reference sequence). Trimming stripped 0 bases from V and 6 bases from J, with 15 bases between. The CDR3 here is CASSQDVHREREQYF. The CDR3 bases are TGTGCCAGCAGCCAAGATGTCCACAGAGAACGCGAGCAGTACTTC.

The chain recombines TRBV24-1 with TRBJ1-2; D is perhaps TRBD1 (6 bases). Trimming pared 3 bases from V and 2 bases from J, leaving 15 bases between. The CDR3 covers 16 residues. CDR1 is KGHDR and CDR2 is SFDVKD in the germline V gene. CDR3 sequence reads: CATSDQPRGGNYGYTF. The CDR3, as DNA: TGTGCCACCAGTGATCAGCCCAGGGGAGGGAACTATGGCTACACCTTC.

J is TRBJ2-1 and V is TRBV10-3; D unresolved. The germline CDR1 and CDR2 sequences are ENHRY and SYGVKD. V was cut by 4 bases and J by 0 bases, with 10 bases left in between. CDR3 size: 15 residues. The CDR3 reads CAISVGKSSYNEQFF. Here the CDR3 DNA reads TGTGCCATCAGTGTAGGTAAAAGCTCCTACAATGAGCAGTTCTTC.